This TCR beta chain was sequenced in a study of liver allograft versus peripheral blood T cells. Study summary: Transplanted livers and recipients' peripheral blood had their T cell receptor repertoires compared. General study results and limits: Reports indicated that T cell receptor repertoires inside liver allografts differed from those in peripheral blood.

This clonotype has just a few counts. Its antigen is currently unknown. TCRdb ran MiXCR on the reads and lists one entry per CDR3 protein. The top ten hold less than 2% of the sample, which has about 9,200 distinct CDR3 sequences, about a fifth seen once. CDR1 and CDR2 from the germline V gene are SGHDT and YYEEEE. The CDR3 consists of 15 residues. Trimming stripped 1 base from V and 5 bases from J, with 16 bases between. This chain uses TRBV5-6 with TRBJ2-7; D is possibly TRBD1 (5 bases). The receptor's source is a human patient who had a liver transplant. Some of these T cells may belong to the graft donor. CDR3 sequence reads: CASSLLGRGKDEQYF. The CDR3 bases are TGTGCCAGCAGCTTGCTGGGTAGGGGAAAGGACGAGCAGTACTTC.